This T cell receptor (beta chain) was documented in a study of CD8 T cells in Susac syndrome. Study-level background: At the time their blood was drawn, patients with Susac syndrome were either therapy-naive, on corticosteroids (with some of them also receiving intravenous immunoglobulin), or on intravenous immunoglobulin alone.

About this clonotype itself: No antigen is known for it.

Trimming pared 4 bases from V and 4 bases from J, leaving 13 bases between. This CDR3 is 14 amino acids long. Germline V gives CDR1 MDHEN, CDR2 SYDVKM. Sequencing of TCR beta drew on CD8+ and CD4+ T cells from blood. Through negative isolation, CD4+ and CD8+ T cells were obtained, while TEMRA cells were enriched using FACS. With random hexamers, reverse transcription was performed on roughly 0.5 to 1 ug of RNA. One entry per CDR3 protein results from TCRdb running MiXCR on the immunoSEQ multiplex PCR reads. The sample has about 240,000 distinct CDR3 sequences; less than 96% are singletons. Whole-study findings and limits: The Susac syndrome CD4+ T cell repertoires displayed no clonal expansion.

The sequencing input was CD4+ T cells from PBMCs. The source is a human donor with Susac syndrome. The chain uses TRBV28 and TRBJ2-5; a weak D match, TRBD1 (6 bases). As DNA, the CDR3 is TGTGCCAGCAGTTACCGAACAGGGAGAGAGACCCAGTACTTC. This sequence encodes CASSYRTGRETQYF.